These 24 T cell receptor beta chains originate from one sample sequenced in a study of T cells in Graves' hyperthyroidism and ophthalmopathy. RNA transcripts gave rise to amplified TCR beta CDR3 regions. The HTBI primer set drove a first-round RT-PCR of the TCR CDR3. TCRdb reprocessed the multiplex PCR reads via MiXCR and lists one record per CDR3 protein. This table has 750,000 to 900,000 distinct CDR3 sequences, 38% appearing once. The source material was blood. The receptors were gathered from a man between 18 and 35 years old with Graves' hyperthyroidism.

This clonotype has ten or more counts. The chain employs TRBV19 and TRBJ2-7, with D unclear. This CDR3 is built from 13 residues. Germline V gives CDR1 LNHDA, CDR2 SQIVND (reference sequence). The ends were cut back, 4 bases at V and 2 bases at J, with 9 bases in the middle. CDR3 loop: CASSNRETYEQYF. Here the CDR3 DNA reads TGTGCCAGTAGTAACCGAGAGACCTACGAGCAGTACTTC.

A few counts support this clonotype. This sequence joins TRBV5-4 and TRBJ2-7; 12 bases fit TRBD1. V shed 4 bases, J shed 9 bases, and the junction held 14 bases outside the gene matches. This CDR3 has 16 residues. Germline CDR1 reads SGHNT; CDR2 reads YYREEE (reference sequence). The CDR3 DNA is TGTGCCAGCAGCACCGAAACCGGGACAGGGGGCGTAGGGCAGTACTTC. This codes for CASSTETGTGGVGQYF.

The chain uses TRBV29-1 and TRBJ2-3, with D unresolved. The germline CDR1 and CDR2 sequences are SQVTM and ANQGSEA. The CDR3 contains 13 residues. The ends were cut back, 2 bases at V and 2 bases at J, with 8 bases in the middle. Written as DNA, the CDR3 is TGCAGCGTTGAAACCCGTTACACAGATACGCAGTATTTT. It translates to CSVETRYTDTQYF.

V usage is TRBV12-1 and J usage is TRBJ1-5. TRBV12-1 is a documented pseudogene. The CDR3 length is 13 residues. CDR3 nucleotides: TGTGCCAATCGGAGGGACCGCTACCAGCCCCAGCATTTT. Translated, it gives CANRRDRYQPQHF.

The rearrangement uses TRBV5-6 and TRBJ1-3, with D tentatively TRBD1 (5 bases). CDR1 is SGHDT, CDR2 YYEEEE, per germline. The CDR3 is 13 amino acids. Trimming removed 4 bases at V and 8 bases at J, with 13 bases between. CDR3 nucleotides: TGTGCCAGCAGCCTCACATTGGGGGACACCATATATTTT. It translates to CASSLTLGDTIYF. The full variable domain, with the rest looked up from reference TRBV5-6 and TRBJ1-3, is DAGVTQSPTHLIKTRGQQVTLRCSPKSGHDTVSWYQQALGQGPQFIFQYYEEEERQRGNFPDRFSGHQFPNYSSELNVNALLLGDSALYLCASSLTLGDTIYFGEGSWLTVV.

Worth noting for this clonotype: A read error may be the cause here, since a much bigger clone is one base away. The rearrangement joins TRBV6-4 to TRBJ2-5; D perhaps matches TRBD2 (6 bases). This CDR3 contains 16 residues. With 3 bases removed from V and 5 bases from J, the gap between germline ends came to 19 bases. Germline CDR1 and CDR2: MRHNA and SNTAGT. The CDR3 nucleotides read TGTGCCAGCAGTGAGCTCCTAGTGGGAAGCGGGGAGACCCAGTACTTC. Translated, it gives CASSELLVGSGETQYF.

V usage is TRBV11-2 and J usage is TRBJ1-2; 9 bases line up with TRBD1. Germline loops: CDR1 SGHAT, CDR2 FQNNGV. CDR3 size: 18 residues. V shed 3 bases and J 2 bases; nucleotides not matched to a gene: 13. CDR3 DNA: TGTGCCAGCAGCTTGGGGGGTCTAGGTGGACAGGGGAACTATGGCTACACCTTC. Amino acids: CASSLGGLGGQGNYGYTF.

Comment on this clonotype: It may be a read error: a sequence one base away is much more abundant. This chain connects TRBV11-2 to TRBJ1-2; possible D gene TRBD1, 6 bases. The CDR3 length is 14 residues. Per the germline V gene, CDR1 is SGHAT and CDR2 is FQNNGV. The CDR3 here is CASSPFTGIYGCTF. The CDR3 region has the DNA TGTGCCAGCAGTCCGTTTACAGGGATCTATGGCTGCACCTTC. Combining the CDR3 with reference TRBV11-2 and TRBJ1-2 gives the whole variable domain EAGVAQSPRYKIIEKRQSVAFWCNPISGHATLYWYQQILGQGPKLLIQFQNNGVVDDSQLPKDRFSAERLKGVDSTLKIQPAKLEDSAVYLCASSPFTGIYGCTFGSGTRLTVV.

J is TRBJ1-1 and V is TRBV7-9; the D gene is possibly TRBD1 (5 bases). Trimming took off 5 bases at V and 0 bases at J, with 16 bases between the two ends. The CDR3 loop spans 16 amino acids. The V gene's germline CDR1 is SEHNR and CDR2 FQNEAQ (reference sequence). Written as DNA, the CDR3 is TGTGCCAGCAGCCCCCCGCCACGGGGCGTGAACACTGAAGCTTTCTTT. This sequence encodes CASSPPPRGVNTEAFF.

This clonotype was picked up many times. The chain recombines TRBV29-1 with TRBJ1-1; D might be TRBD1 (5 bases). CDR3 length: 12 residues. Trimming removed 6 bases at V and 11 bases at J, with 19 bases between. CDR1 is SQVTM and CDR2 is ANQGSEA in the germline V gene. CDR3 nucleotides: TGCAGCGTCCCCGGAGGGAGGGGTGAGGCTTTCTTT. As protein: CSVPGGRGEAFF.

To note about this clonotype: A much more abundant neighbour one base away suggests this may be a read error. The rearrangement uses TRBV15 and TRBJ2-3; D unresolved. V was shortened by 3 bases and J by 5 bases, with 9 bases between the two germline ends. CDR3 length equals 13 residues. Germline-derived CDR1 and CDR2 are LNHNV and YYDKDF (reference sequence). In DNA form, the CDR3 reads TGTGCCACCAGCAGCGAGCAGGAAGATACGCAGTATTTT. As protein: CATSSEQEDTQYF.

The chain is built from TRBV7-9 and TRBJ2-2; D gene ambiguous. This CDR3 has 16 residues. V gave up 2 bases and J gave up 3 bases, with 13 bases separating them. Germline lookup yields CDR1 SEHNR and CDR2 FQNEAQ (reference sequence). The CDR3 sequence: CASSLNYVRDTGELFF. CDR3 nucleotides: TGTGCCAGCAGCTTAAATTACGTCCGGGACACCGGGGAGCTGTTTTTT.

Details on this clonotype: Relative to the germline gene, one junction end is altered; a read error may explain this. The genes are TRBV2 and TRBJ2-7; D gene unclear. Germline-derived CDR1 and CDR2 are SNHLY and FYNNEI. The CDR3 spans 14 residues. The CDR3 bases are TGTGCCAGCAGTTCGGGTGGGGTACCCTACGGGCAGTACTTC. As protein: CASSSGGVPYGQYF.

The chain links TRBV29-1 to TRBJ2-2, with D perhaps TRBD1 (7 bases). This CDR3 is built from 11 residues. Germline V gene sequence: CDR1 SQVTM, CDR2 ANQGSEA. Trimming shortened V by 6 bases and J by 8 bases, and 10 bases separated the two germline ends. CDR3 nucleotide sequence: TGCAGCGTCGCGGGACAGGGGGAGCTGTTTTTT. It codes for CSVAGQGELFF.

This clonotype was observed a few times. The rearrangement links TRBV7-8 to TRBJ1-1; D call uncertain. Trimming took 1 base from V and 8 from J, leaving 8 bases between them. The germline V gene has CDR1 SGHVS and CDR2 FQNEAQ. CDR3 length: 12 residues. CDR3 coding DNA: TGTGCCAGCAGCTTAGGGGAAATCGAAGCTTTCTTT. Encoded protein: CASSLGEIEAFF.

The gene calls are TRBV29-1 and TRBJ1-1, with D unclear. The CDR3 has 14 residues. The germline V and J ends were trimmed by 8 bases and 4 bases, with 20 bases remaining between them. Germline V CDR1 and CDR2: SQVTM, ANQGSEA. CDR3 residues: CSSPDRTATTEAFF. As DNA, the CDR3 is TGCAGCTCGCCCGATCGGACCGCTACCACTGAAGCTTTCTTT.

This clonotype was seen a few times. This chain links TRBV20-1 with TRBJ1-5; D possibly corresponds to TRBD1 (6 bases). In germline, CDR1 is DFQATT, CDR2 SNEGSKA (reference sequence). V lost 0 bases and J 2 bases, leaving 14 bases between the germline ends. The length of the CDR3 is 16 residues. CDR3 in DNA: TGCAGTGCTAGAGATAGGGAGGCAGGGGGCAATCAGCCCCAGCATTTT. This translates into CSARDREAGGNQPQHF.

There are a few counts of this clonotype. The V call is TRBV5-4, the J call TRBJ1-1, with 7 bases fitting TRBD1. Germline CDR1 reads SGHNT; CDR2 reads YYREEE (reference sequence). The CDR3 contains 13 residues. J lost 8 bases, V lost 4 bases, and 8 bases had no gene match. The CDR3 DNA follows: TGTGCCAGCAGCGTGGGACAGCCCATGGAAGCTTTCTTT. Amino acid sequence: CASSVGQPMEAFF.

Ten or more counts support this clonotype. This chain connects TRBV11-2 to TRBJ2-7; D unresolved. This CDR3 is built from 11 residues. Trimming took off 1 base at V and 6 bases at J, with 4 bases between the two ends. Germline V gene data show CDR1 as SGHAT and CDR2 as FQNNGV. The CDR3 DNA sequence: TGTGCCAGCAGCTTAGTTCGCGAGCAGTACTTC. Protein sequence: CASSLVREQYF.

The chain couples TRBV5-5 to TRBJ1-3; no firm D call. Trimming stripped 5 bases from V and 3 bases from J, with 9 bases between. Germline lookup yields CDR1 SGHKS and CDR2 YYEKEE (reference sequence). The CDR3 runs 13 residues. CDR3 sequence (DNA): TGTGCCAGCAGGGCGGGGATTGGAAACACCATATATTTT. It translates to CASRAGIGNTIYF.

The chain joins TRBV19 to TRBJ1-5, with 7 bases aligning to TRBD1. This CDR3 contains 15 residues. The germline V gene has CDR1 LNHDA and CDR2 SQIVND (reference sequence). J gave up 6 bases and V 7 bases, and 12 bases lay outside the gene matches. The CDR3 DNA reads TGTGCCAGTATTAAGACAGGGAACGATGCTCAGCCCCAGCATTTT. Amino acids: CASIKTGNDAQPQHF.

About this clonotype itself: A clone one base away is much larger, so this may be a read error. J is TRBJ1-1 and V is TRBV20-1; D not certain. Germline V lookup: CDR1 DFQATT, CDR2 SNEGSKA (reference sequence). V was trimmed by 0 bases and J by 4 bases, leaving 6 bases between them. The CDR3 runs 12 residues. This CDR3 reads CSAREGFTEAFF. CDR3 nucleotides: TGCAGTGCTAGAGAGGGGTTCACTGAAGCTTTCTTT.

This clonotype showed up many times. DNA of the CDR3: TGTGCCAGCAGCTCAGGACAGGGGGCGTATTCACCCCTCCACTTT. Its translation is CASSSGQGAYSPLHF. This chain joins TRBV7-8 and TRBJ1-6; 11 bases are shared with TRBD1. The length of the CDR3 is 15 residues. The germline V gene encodes CDR1 SGHVS and CDR2 FQNEAQ. After removal of 4 bases from V and 8 bases from J, the junction contained 4 bases not matched to a gene. The full variable domain, completed using reference TRBV7-8 and TRBJ1-6, is GAGVSQSPRYKVAKRGQDVALRCDPISGHVSLFWYQQALGQGPEFLTYFQNEAQLDKSGLPSDRFFAERPEGSVSTLKIQRTQQEDSAVYLCASSSGQGAYSPLHFGNGTRLTVT.

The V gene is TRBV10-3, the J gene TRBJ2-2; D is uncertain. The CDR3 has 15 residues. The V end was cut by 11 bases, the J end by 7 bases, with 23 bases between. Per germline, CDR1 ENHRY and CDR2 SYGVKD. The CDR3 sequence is CAVRNTSPRSGELFF. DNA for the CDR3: TGTGCCGTACGGAATACCAGCCCACGGAGCGGGGAGCTGTTTTTT.